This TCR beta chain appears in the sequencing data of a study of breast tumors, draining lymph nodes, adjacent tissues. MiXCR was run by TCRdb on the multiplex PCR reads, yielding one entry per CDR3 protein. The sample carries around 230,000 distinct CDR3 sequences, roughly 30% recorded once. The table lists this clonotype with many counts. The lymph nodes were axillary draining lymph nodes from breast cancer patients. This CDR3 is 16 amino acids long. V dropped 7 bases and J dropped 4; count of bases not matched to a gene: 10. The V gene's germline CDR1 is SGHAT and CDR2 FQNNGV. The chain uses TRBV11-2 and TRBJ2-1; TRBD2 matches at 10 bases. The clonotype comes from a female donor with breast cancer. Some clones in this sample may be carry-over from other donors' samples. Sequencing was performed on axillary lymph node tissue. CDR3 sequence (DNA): TGTGCCAGCACCCTAAACCCGGGACTAGCGTACAATGAGCAGTTCTTC. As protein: CASTLNPGLAYNEQFF.